This entry lists 18 T cell receptor beta chains sequenced from one sample in a study of blood T cells in healthy people across ages. Using a J-beta primer mix together with a sample-barcoded 5' primer, a second PCR was run for about 6 to 12 cycles. MiXCR, applied by TCRdb to the 5' RACE reads, yields one record per CDR3 protein. The sample contains over 1,300,000 distinct CDR3 sequences, approximately 59% of which appear only once. Sequenced sample: blood. Receptors originate from a man aged 18 to 29 in good health.

This clonotype was seen a handful of times. V is TRBV12-3 or TRBV12-4 and J is TRBJ2-7, with D perhaps TRBD2 (6 bases). This CDR3 region has 15 residues. Trimming stripped 6 bases from V and 2 bases from J, with 17 bases between. The CDR3 DNA is TGTGCCAGCAGACCCCCGGAGGGTGTCGCCTACGAGCAGTACTTC. Its protein product is CASRPPEGVAYEQYF.

The chain couples TRBV9 to TRBJ2-3; 12 bases match TRBD2. This CDR3 comprises 18 residues. Per germline, CDR1 SGDLS and CDR2 YYNGEE. Germline trimming cut 4 bases from V and 0 bases from J; bases unmatched to any gene: 9. The CDR3 spells CASSNWGGLAGSTDTQYF. The CDR3 DNA sequence: TGTGCCAGCAGCAACTGGGGTGGACTAGCGGGGAGCACAGATACGCAGTATTTT. Full variable domain (outside the CDR3, taken from reference TRBV9 and TRBJ2-3): DSGVTQTPKHLITATGQRVTLRCSPRSGDLSVYWYQQSLDQGLQFLIQYYNGEERAKGNILERFSAQQFPDLHSELNLSSLELGDSALYFCASSNWGGLAGSTDTQYFGPGTRLTVL.

J is TRBJ1-2 and V is TRBV11-2, with a weak D call TRBD1 (6 bases). Per the germline V gene, CDR1 is SGHAT and CDR2 is FQNNGV. The CDR3 is made up of 16 amino acids. V was trimmed by 1 base and J by 3 bases, leaving 15 bases between them. The CDR3: CASSLVQGLLYYGYTF. The CDR3 DNA reads TGTGCCAGCAGCTTAGTACAGGGCCTTCTATACTATGGCTACACCTTC.

J is TRBJ2-2 and V is TRBV4-2; maybe TRBD2 (5 bases). V dropped 0 bases and J dropped 8 bases, with 13 bases sitting between them. This CDR3 has 15 residues. Germline loops: CDR1 LGHNA, CDR2 YNFKEQ. As DNA, the CDR3 is TGTGCCAGCAGCCAAGACCTAGCTGTATATGGGGAGCTGTTTTTT. Protein: CASSQDLAVYGELFF.

This clonotype was seen a few times. The genes are TRBV29-1 and TRBJ1-2, with a weak D call TRBD1 (6 bases). Germline CDR1 and CDR2: SQVTM and ANQGSEA. The germline V and J ends were trimmed by 6 bases and 6 bases, with 20 bases remaining between them. There are 14 residues in the CDR3. The CDR3 region has the DNA TGCAGCGTCGCCCCCCGACAGGCGAAGAATGGCTACACCTTC. Its translation is CSVAPRQAKNGYTF.

V and J are TRBV3-1 and TRBJ2-7; 7 bases are shared with TRBD2. V shed 4 bases, J shed 2 bases, and the junction held 5 bases outside the gene matches. Germline values: CDR1 LGHDT, CDR2 YNNKEL (reference sequence). CDR3 length: 14 amino acids. The CDR3 protein is CASSRRGVAYEQYF. The CDR3 DNA is TGTGCCAGCAGCCGACGGGGGGTCGCCTACGAGCAGTACTTC.

The V gene is TRBV6-1, the J gene TRBJ2-5; TRBD2 is a possible D gene (6 bases). The J call may be incorrect, as the DNA end agrees better with TRBJ2-4. The germline V gene encodes CDR1 MNHNS and CDR2 SASEGT. There are 14 residues in the CDR3. The CDR3 DNA reads as TGTGCCAGCAGTGAATGGCAGGGCGGGGACATTCAGTACTTC. It translates to CASSEWQGGDIQYF.

The J gene is TRBJ2-7, the V gene TRBV29-1; TRBD1 agrees at 10 bases. CDR1 and CDR2 (germline): SQVTM, ANQGSEA. V shed 3 bases and J 2 bases; nucleotides not matched to a gene: 4. This CDR3 comprises 14 residues. The CDR3 sequence is CSVEGGQGTYEQYF. CDR3 nucleotides: TGCAGCGTTGAGGGGGGACAGGGGACCTACGAGCAGTACTTC.

The V call is TRBV4-1, the J call TRBJ2-7; 7 nucleotides line up with TRBD2. The CDR3 loop spans 16 amino acids. Germline CDR1 MGHRA, CDR2 YSYEKL. V gave up 0 bases and J gave up 0 bases; unmatched junction bases: 5. CDR3 nucleotides: TGCGCCAGCAGCCAAGATCCCCTAGCGGCCTCCTACGAGCAGTACTTC. This sequence encodes CASSQDPLAASYEQYF.

The V gene is TRBV4-1, the J gene TRBJ2-1, with D maybe TRBD1 (5 bases). V was pared by 2 bases and J by 9 bases, with 8 bases between. The CDR3 is 12 residues long. Germline-derived CDR1 and CDR2 are MGHRA and YSYEKL. The CDR3 nucleotides are TGCGCCAGCAGCCAACAGGGTTTTGAGCAGTTCTTC. Protein product: CASSQQGFEQFF.

The chain links TRBV5-1 to TRBJ1-1; D not certain. CDR3 length equals 15 residues. Looked up from germline, CDR1 is SGHRS and CDR2 is YFSETQ. V lost 4 bases and J lost 1, with 14 bases in between. The CDR3 DNA reads TGCGCCAGCAGCGACCCGAGAACGGGGAACACTGAAGCTTTCTTT. Encoded protein: CASSDPRTGNTEAFF.

This clonotype was observed a few times. The chain is built from TRBV6-1 and TRBJ1-5, with TRBD1 matching 10 bases. This CDR3 contains 16 residues. V lost 6 bases and J lost 6; bases outside the gene matches: 11. Germline-derived CDR1 and CDR2 are MNHNS and SASEGT. Here the CDR3 DNA reads TGTGCCAGCAGATCGACAGGGGGCGCGGAACTTCAGCCCCAGCATTTT. Protein product: CASRSTGGAELQPQHF.

This rearrangement joins TRBV7-8 to TRBJ2-3; D unclear. CDR3 size: 14 residues. From germline, CDR1 is SGHVS and CDR2 FQNEAQ. V was trimmed by 4 bases and J by 3 bases, leaving 11 bases between them. In DNA, the CDR3 is TGTGCCAGCAGCTCCCCGGACCATACAGATACGCAGTATTTT. It codes for CASSSPDHTDTQYF.

This chain uses TRBV6-5 with TRBJ2-7, with 7 bases that match TRBD1. CDR3 length: 13 residues. The V and J ends lost 6 bases and 3 bases, in that order; junction bases with no gene match: 5. Germline CDR1 is MNHEY and CDR2 is SVGAGI. The CDR3 region is CASRSDRVYEQYF. In DNA form, the CDR3 reads TGTGCCAGCAGATCCGACAGGGTCTACGAGCAGTACTTC.

The chain employs TRBV12-5 and TRBJ2-3; D is perhaps TRBD1 or TRBD2 (7 bases each). CDR3 size: 17 residues. Looked up from germline, CDR1 is LGHNT and CDR2 is FRNRAP. The V end lost 0 bases, the J end lost 2 bases, and 15 bases lay between the germline ends. In nucleotides, the CDR3 is TGTGCTAGTGGTTTGGTATCAGGGGGGGTTATCACAGATACGCAGTATTTT. This codes for CASGLVSGGVITDTQYF.

This clonotype was found a few times. The chain has TRBV9 and TRBJ2-3; TRBD2 matches 7 bases. Germline V gene sequence: CDR1 SGDLS, CDR2 YYNGEE. This CDR3 contains 18 residues. The J segment lost 0 bases and the V segment lost 0 bases, leaving 10 bases of the junction unmatched. CDR3 protein: CASSVEGAAGVSTDTQYF. In DNA, the CDR3 is TGTGCCAGCAGCGTAGAAGGGGCCGCGGGAGTAAGCACAGATACGCAGTATTTT. Based on the CDR3 plus reference TRBV9 and TRBJ2-3, the full variable domain is DSGVTQTPKHLITATGQRVTLRCSPRSGDLSVYWYQQSLDQGLQFLIQYYNGEERAKGNILERFSAQQFPDLHSELNLSSLELGDSALYFCASSVEGAAGVSTDTQYFGPGTRLTVL.

V gene TRBV5-1 combines with J gene TRBJ2-3; maybe TRBD2 (6 bases). V lost 4 bases to trimming and J lost 1 base, with 13 bases between them. Per germline, CDR1 SGHRS and CDR2 YFSETQ. CDR3 length equals 15 residues. The CDR3: CASSLLARGTDTQYF. The CDR3 bases are TGCGCCAGCAGCCTCCTAGCGAGGGGCACAGATACGCAGTATTTT.

The chain carries TRBV5-1 and TRBJ2-1; TRBD1 matches 7 bases. Germline CDR1 and CDR2: SGHRS and YFSETQ. V gave up 0 bases and J gave up 5 bases; unmatched junction bases: 8. There are 16 residues in the CDR3. Here the CDR3 reads CASSLARDRANNEQFF. The CDR3 region has the DNA TGCGCCAGCAGCTTGGCCAGAGACAGGGCCAACAATGAGCAGTTCTTC.